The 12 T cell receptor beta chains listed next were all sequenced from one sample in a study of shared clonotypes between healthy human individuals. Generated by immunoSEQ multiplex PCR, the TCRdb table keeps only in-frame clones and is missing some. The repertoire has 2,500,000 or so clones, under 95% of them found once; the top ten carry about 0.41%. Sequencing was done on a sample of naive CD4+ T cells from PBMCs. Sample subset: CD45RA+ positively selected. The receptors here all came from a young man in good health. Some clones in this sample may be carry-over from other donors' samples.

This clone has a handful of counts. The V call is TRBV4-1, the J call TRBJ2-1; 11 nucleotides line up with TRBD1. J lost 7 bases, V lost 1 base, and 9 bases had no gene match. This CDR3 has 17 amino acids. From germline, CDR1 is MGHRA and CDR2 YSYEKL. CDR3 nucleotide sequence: TGCGCCAGCAGCCAAGTTCTCCGGACAGGGGGCAAAAATGAGCAGTTCTTC. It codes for CASSQVLRTGGKNEQFF.

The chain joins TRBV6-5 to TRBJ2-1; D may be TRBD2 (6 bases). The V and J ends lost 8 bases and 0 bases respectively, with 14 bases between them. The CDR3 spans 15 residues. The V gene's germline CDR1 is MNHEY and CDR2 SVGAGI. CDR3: CASGGGAYSYNEQFF. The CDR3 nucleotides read TGTGCCAGCGGGGGAGGAGCTTACTCCTACAATGAGCAGTTCTTC.

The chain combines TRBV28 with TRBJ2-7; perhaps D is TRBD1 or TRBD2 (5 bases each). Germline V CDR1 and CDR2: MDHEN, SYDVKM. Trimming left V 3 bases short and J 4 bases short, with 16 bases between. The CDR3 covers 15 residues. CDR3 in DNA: TGTGCCAGCAGTTTTTATGGGGGTCGACCTTACGAGCAGTACTTC. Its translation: CASSFYGGRPYEQYF. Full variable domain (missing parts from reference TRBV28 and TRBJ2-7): DVKVTQSSRYLVKRTGEKVFLECVQDMDHENMFWYRQDPGLGLRLIYFSYDVKMKEKGDIPEGYSVSREKKERFSLILESASTNQTSMYLCASSFYGGRPYEQYFGPGTRLTVT.

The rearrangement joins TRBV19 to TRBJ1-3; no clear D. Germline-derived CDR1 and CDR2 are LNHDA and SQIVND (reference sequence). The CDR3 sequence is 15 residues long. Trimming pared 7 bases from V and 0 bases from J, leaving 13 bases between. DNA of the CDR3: TGTGCCAGTATTGTTGATACCTACTCTGGAAACACCATATATTTT. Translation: CASIVDTYSGNTIYF.

In nucleotides, the CDR3 is TGTGCCAGTAGTGAGCACGGGCCTCCCGCGACGTCCTACACCTTC. Amino acids: CASSEHGPPATSYTF. This chain joins TRBV19 and TRBJ1-2; the D is unclear. Germline CDR1 is LNHDA and CDR2 is SQIVND (reference sequence). V gave up 5 bases and J gave up 10 bases, with 23 bases separating them. CDR3 length equals 15 residues. Looking up the rest from reference TRBV19 and TRBJ1-2 gives the full variable domain: DGGITQSPKYLFRKEGQNVTLSCEQNLNHDAMYWYRQDPGQGLRLIYYSQIVNDFQKGDIAEGYSVSREKKESFPLTVTSAQKNPTAFYLCASSEHGPPATSYTFGSGTRLTVV.

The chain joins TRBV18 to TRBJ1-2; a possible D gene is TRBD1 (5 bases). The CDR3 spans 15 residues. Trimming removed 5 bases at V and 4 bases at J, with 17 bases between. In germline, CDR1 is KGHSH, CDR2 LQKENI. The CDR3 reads CASSSDSTFTYGYTF. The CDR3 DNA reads TGTGCCAGCTCATCTGACAGCACCTTTACCTATGGCTACACCTTC.

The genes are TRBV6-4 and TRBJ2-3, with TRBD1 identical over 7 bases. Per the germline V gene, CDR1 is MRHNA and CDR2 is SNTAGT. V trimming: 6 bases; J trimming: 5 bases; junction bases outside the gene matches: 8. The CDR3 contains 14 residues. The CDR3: CASRRGLPGDTQYF. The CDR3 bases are TGTGCCAGCAGGAGGGGGCTACCCGGAGATACGCAGTATTTT.

The CDR3, as DNA: TGTGCCAGCAGCCCGGGACCGCCAGACTACAATGAGCAGTTCTTC. It yields the protein CASSPGPPDYNEQFF. The chain links TRBV7-3 to TRBJ2-1; D might be TRBD1 or TRBD2, each matching 5 bases. Germline V lookup: CDR1 SGHTA, CDR2 FQGTGA. Trimming left V 5 bases short and J 3 bases short, with 14 bases between. The length of the CDR3 is 15 residues.

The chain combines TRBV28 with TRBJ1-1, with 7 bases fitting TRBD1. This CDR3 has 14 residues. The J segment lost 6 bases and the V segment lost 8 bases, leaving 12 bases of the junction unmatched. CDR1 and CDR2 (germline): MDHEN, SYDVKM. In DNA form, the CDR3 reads TGTGCCAGCGTGAAAGGAGGGGGCGTCTCTGAAGCTTTCTTT. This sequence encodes CASVKGGGVSEAFF.

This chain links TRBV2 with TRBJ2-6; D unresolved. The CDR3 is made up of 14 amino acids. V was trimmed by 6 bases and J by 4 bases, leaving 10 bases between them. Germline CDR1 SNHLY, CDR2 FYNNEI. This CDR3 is CASRMAWGANVLTF. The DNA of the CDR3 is TGTGCCAGCAGAATGGCGTGGGGGGCCAACGTCCTGACTTTC.

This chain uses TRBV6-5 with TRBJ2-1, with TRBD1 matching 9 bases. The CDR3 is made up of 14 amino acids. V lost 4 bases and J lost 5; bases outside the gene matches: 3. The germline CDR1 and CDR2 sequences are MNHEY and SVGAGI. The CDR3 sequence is CASSFWTGDNEQFF. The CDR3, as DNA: TGTGCCAGCAGTTTCTGGACAGGGGACAATGAGCAGTTCTTC.

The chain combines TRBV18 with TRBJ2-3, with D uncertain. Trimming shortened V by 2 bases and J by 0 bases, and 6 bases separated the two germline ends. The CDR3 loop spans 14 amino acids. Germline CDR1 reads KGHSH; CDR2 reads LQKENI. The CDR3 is CASSPIYSTDTQYF. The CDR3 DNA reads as TGTGCCAGCTCACCAATTTACAGCACAGATACGCAGTATTTT.